This TCR beta chain was observed in a study of vaccination and CD4 T cells after COVID-19. Looking at the study overall: Overlapping SARS-CoV-2, HCoV-NL63, HCoV-OC43 and HCoV-229E spike peptides stimulated the cells.

Researchers used the Oncomine TCR Beta short-read assay to sequence DNA from cultured CD4+ T cells. Extraction of genomic DNA was performed on cultured CD4+ T cells. TCRdb reanalysed the PCR reads using MiXCR and keeps one entry per CDR3 protein. This table holds around 18,000 distinct CDR3 sequences, over 35% found once. The time point is: late sampling 161 to 241 days after vaccination in a few convalescent patients. Regarding treatment: roughly ten-day PBMC culture with coronavirus spike peptide pools or control peptides (ViraFEST assay). Using peptide pools, antigen-specific T cells were expanded in ViraFEST before TCRs were sequenced. This clonotype came up once. Its target is unknown. Germline CDR1 ENHRY, CDR2 SYGVKD. V lost 1 base to trimming and J lost 6 bases; unmatched junction nucleotides: 9. The CDR3 runs 17 residues.

The V call is TRBV10-3, the J call TRBJ2-1; 10 bases align to TRBD1. This specimen was CD4+ T cells from blood, cultured in vitro, taken about 7 months after SARS-CoV-2 vaccination. The receptor was derived from a human donor who had recovered from COVID-19. CDR3 loop: CAISEYLRQGALNEQFF. CDR3 coding DNA: TGTGCCATCAGTGAGTACCTAAGACAGGGGGCTCTCAATGAGCAGTTCTTC.